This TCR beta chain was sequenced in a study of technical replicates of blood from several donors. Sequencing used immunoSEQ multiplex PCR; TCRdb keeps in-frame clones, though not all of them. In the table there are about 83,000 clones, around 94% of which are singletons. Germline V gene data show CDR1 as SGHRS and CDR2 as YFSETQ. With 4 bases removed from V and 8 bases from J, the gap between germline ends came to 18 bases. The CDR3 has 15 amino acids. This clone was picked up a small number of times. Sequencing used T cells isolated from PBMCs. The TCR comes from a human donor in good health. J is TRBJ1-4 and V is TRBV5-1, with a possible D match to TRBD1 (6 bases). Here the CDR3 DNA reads TGCGCCAGCAGCATACAGGGACCGTTCTACGAAAAACTGTTTTTT. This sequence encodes CASSIQGPFYEKLFF. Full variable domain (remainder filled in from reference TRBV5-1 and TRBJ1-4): KAGVTQTPRYLIKTRGQQVTLSCSPISGHRSVSWYQQTPGQGLQFLFEYFSETQRNKGNFPGRFSGRQFSNSRSEMNVSTLELGDSALYLCASSIQGPFYEKLFFGSGTQLSVL.